This entry lists 16 T cell receptor beta chains sequenced from one sample in a study of blood T cell repertoires in COVID-19. Sequencing was performed with immunoSEQ multiplex PCR; in TCRdb, only in-frame clones are kept and a portion is missing. The sample consists of roughly 140,000 clones, roughly 80% of them appearing once. Specimen: peripheral blood. The receptors here all came from a man aged 70-80 years who had recovered from COVID-19.

The gene calls are TRBV5-1 and TRBJ2-7; TRBD1 agrees at 11 bases. Losses at the gene ends were 4 bases for V and 2 bases for J; bases not matched to a gene: 5. The CDR3 is 15 residues long. Germline V gives CDR1 SGHRS, CDR2 YFSETQ. The CDR3 spells CASSPGQGAPYEQYF. The DNA of the CDR3 is TGCGCCAGCAGCCCTGGACAGGGGGCACCCTACGAGCAGTACTTC.

This clone was seen more than once but under ten times. V gene TRBV5-1 combines with J gene TRBJ1-1, with D possibly TRBD1 on 5 matching bases. Per germline, CDR1 SGHRS and CDR2 YFSETQ. This CDR3 has 13 residues. V lost 7 bases, J lost 2 bases, and 12 bases lay in between. The chain's CDR3 is CASRRDLNTEAFF. In DNA, the CDR3 is TGCGCCAGCCGGAGGGACTTAAACACTGAAGCTTTCTTT.

The chain recombines TRBV18 with TRBJ1-1; D perhaps matches TRBD1 (6 bases). The germline gives CDR1 KGHSH, CDR2 LQKENI. CDR3 length: 13 amino acids. The V end lost 2 bases, the J end lost 3 bases, and 7 bases lay between the germline ends. CDR3 loop: CASSPYRDTEAFF. The CDR3 DNA is TGTGCCAGCTCACCATACAGGGACACTGAAGCTTTCTTT.

The rearrangement links TRBV5-1 to TRBJ1-5; D is possibly TRBD1 (5 bases). Between the trimmed V and J ends, which lost 0 bases and 10 bases, there was a span of 11 bases. Germline assignment: CDR1 SGHRS and CDR2 YFSETQ. The CDR3 consists of 13 residues. The CDR3 is CASSLASGDPQHF. DNA for the CDR3: TGCGCCAGCAGCTTGGCCTCGGGGGATCCCCAGCATTTT.

The genes are TRBV27 and TRBJ1-3, with TRBD1 identical over 10 bases. Germline V lookup: CDR1 MNHEY, CDR2 SMNVEV (reference sequence). The V and J ends lost 6 bases and 1 base, in that order; junction bases with no gene match: 6. The CDR3 runs 16 residues. The DNA for the CDR3 is TGTGCCAGCAGATCCGGGACAGGGGTATCTGGAAACACCATATATTTT. Translated, it gives CASRSGTGVSGNTIYF.

V gene TRBV6-1 combines with J gene TRBJ1-6; TRBD1 aligns across 9 bases. CDR1 is MNHNS, CDR2 SASEGT, per germline. CDR3 length: 15 amino acids. Germline trimming cut 2 bases from V and 7 bases from J; bases unmatched to any gene: 3. The CDR3 is CASSEPDRGNSPLHF. As DNA, the CDR3 is TGTGCCAGCAGTGAACCGGACAGGGGCAATTCACCCCTCCACTTT.

The rearrangement links TRBV30 to TRBJ1-1; 10 bases map to TRBD1. CDR1 and CDR2 from the germline V gene are GTSNPN and SVGIG (reference sequence). The CDR3 has 13 amino acids. The V gene end was trimmed by 6 bases and the J gene end by 4 bases; junction bases not matched to a gene: 5. CDR3 amino acids: CACRGQGITEAFF. DNA of the CDR3: TGTGCCTGTCGGGGACAGGGGATCACTGAAGCTTTCTTT.

The CDR3 is CASRTGDRAGQPQHF. DNA for the CDR3: TGTGCCAGCAGGACCGGAGACAGGGCCGGGCAGCCCCAGCATTTT. V is TRBV6-5 and J is TRBJ1-5, with 7 bases fitting TRBD1. There are 15 residues in the CDR3. The V gene's germline CDR1 is MNHEY and CDR2 SVGAGI. Losses at the gene ends were 6 bases for V and 7 bases for J; bases not matched to a gene: 12.

The chain employs TRBV5-1 and TRBJ2-7, with D perhaps matching TRBD2 (5 bases). The germline V and J ends were trimmed by 2 bases and 3 bases, with 15 bases remaining between them. Per the germline V gene, CDR1 is SGHRS and CDR2 is YFSETQ. CDR3 length: 15 residues. The CDR3 nucleotides read TGCGCCAGCAGCTTATCGGGGATTGGGCTCTACGAGCAGTACTTC. It encodes CASSLSGIGLYEQYF.

This chain links TRBV2 with TRBJ2-5, with 8 positions matching TRBD2. Germline V CDR1 and CDR2: SNHLY, FYNNEI. V lost 9 bases and J lost 4; bases outside the gene matches: 10. The CDR3 is 14 amino acids. CDR3 amino acids: CARRGSAGGETQYF. CDR3 nucleotide sequence: TGTGCCAGGAGGGGGTCGGCGGGAGGAGAGACCCAGTACTTC.

The rearrangement links TRBV28 to TRBJ1-1; no reliable D call. Germline lookup yields CDR1 MDHEN and CDR2 SYDVKM. The CDR3 is 13 amino acids. Trimming pared 6 bases from V and 1 base from J, leaving 9 bases between. DNA of the CDR3: TGTGCCAGCAGAAGAACAGCGAACACTGAAGCTTTCTTT. Its translation is CASRRTANTEAFF.

The chain couples TRBV4-3 to TRBJ2-5, with D tentatively TRBD2 (6 bases). V was cut by 0 bases and J by 5 bases, with 13 bases left in between. The germline V gene encodes CDR1 LGHNA and CDR2 YSLEER. CDR3 length equals 15 residues. CDR3 sequence (DNA): TGCGCCAGCAGCCAAGAATGGAGGGCCGGGGAGACCCAGTACTTC. The encoded protein is CASSQEWRAGETQYF.

The chain joins TRBV3-1 (or the pseudogene TRBV3-2) to TRBJ2-1, with 9 positions matching TRBD2. CDR1 and CDR2 (germline): LGHDT, YNNKEL (reference sequence). After removal of 4 bases from V and 7 bases from J, the junction contained 8 bases not matched to a gene. This CDR3 contains 15 residues. The CDR3 bases are TGTGCCAGCAGCCTCCCGAGCGGGAGGATAAATGAGCAGTTCTTC. This gives the protein CASSLPSGRINEQFF.

CDR3 DNA sequence: TGTGCCAGCAGCCAGGGACAGGGAGCCTATGGCTACACCTTC. Translation gives CASSQGQGAYGYTF. The V call is TRBV3-1 (or the pseudogene TRBV3-2), the J call TRBJ1-2; 9 bases align to TRBD1. Germline CDR1 reads LGHDT; CDR2 reads YNNKEL (reference sequence). V gave up 3 bases and J gave up 4 bases; unmatched junction bases: 3. The CDR3 spans 14 residues.

There are many counts of this clone. Distinct nucleotide sequences in the sample also encode this CDR3. The rearrangement joins TRBV21-1 to TRBJ1-1; the D call TRBD1 from the table was never checked on the DNA. TRBV21-1 has pseudogene status. The CDR3 covers 18 residues. CDR3 sequence (DNA): TGTGCCAGCAGCAAAGACAGGGACAGGGGGTGGGGGAACACTGAAGCTTTCTTT. This translates into CASSKDRDRGWGNTEAFF.

This chain links TRBV5-1 with TRBJ1-4, with 9 bases matching TRBD1. V trimming: 1 base; J trimming: 4 bases; junction bases outside the gene matches: 2. Germline CDR1 and CDR2: SGHRS and YFSETQ. The CDR3 has 15 amino acids. The CDR3 protein is CASSLSGQGNEKLFF. The CDR3 region has the DNA TGCGCCAGCAGCTTGTCGGGACAGGGTAATGAAAAACTGTTTTTT.